The 12 T cell receptor beta chains below come from one sample, sequenced in a study of T cell changes during pregnancy in multiple sclerosis (dated by TCRdb to the late 2010s). Libraries were built with the immunoSEQ multiplex PCR assay. TCRdb re-hosts the immuneACCESS table, in-frame sequences only. Its copies lack some clones; in the studies checked, an unresolved V gene accounts for under half of them, and the cause for the rest is not known. For this sample the table gives more than 55,000 clones, of which roughly 90% were detected only once. The top ten clones comprise 1.3% of the sample. Specimen: peripheral blood, collected in the second trimester of pregnancy. The receptor source for this set is a female donor with multiple sclerosis, enrolled in a pregnancy study.

V usage is TRBV5-1 and J usage is TRBJ2-1; 7 nucleotides line up with TRBD2. Germline V CDR1 and CDR2: SGHRS, YFSETQ. This CDR3 region has 17 residues. J gave up 2 bases and V 4 bases, and 12 bases lay outside the gene matches. CDR3 nucleotides: TGCGCCAGCAGCCCGGTCCCCTCCGGGACTACCTACAATGAGCAGTTCTTC. This codes for CASSPVPSGTTYNEQFF. Drawing the rest from reference TRBV5-1 and TRBJ2-1, the complete variable domain is KAGVTQTPRYLIKTRGQQVTLSCSPISGHRSVSWYQQTPGQGLQFLFEYFSETQRNKGNFPGRFSGRQFSNSRSEMNVSTLELGDSALYLCASSPVPSGTTYNEQFFGPGTRLTVL.

This chain joins TRBV30 and TRBJ1-6, with 7 positions matching TRBD1. This CDR3 region has 17 residues. Germline CDR1 is GTSNPN and CDR2 is SVGIG (reference sequence). The ends lost 3 bases at V and 7 bases at J; junction bases unmatched: 15. The CDR3 DNA follows: TGTGCCTGGAGGCAGGGGGTGCTCTATGAGGGGAATTCACCCCTCCACTTT. Protein product: CAWRQGVLYEGNSPLHF. Drawing the rest from reference TRBV30 and TRBJ1-6, the complete variable domain is SQTIHQWPATLVQPVGSPLSLECTVEGTSNPNLYWYRQAAGRGLQLLFYSVGIGQISSEVPQNLSASRPQDRQFILSSKKLLLSDSGFYLCAWRQGVLYEGNSPLHFGNGTRLTVT.

The sample holds one count of this clone. The V gene is TRBV15, the J gene TRBJ2-5, with unresolved D. Per the germline V gene, CDR1 is LNHNV and CDR2 is YYDKDF (reference sequence). Trimming stripped 5 bases from V and 0 bases from J, with 13 bases between. The CDR3 spans 15 residues. CDR3 residues: CATSADFQYQETQYF. CDR3 sequence (DNA): TGTGCCACCAGCGCTGACTTTCAGTACCAAGAGACCCAGTACTTC.

Regarding this clone: One end of the junction fails to match germline, which may point to a read error. V gene TRBV4-1 combines with J gene TRBJ2-5; TRBD2 agrees at 11 bases. Per the germline V gene, CDR1 is MGHRA and CDR2 is YSYEKL. The CDR3 sequence is 18 residues long. The CDR3 reads CASNQGWGTSGKEETQYF. DNA for the CDR3: TGCGCCAGCAACCAAGGGTGGGGGACTAGCGGCAAAGAAGAGACCCAGTACTTC.

This chain joins TRBV6-5 and TRBJ1-2; D is perhaps TRBD1 (5 bases). V shed 6 bases and J shed 8 bases, with 19 bases lying between them. The CDR3 is 14 residues long. Germline V gene data show CDR1 as MNHEY and CDR2 as SVGAGI. The CDR3 bases are TGTGCCAGCAGGCCGACAGTACCACTATGGGGCTACACCTTC. This translates into CASRPTVPLWGYTF.

The genes are TRBV6-5 and TRBJ1-2; D gene ambiguous. This CDR3 is built from 14 residues. Looked up from germline, CDR1 is MNHEY and CDR2 is SVGAGI. V dropped 2 bases and J dropped 4 bases, with 11 bases sitting between them. The CDR3 sequence is CASSYVEGGYGYTF. The CDR3 DNA is TGTGCCAGCAGTTACGTCGAGGGAGGCTATGGCTACACCTTC.

V usage is TRBV2 and J usage is TRBJ2-1; 10 nucleotides match TRBD2. There are 17 residues in the CDR3. The V gene end was trimmed by 6 bases and the J gene end by 4 bases; junction bases not matched to a gene: 12. Germline loops: CDR1 SNHLY, CDR2 FYNNEI. CDR3 protein: CASRSGRAGGPYNEQFF. The CDR3 region has the DNA TGTGCCAGCAGATCCGGACGAGCGGGGGGGCCATACAATGAGCAGTTCTTC.

This chain uses TRBV5-1 with TRBJ1-1; D is unclear. This CDR3 region has 15 residues. Germline V gene lookup returns CDR1 SGHRS and CDR2 YFSETQ. Trimming removed 1 base at V and 1 base at J, with 11 bases between. CDR3 sequence (DNA): TGCGCCAGCAGCTTGTTTAATCCGGGGAACACTGAAGCTTTCTTT. Encoded protein: CASSLFNPGNTEAFF.

CDR3 amino acids: CAWSRGSGGANNEQFF. In DNA form, the CDR3 reads TGTGCCTGGAGCAGGGGCAGCGGGGGGGCTAACAATGAGCAGTTCTTC. This chain connects TRBV30 to TRBJ2-1; TRBD2 agrees at 10 bases. This CDR3 region has 16 residues. Trimming removed 3 bases from V and 5 bases from J; junction bases left unmatched: 10. Germline CDR1 and CDR2: GTSNPN and SVGIG (reference sequence).

This chain joins TRBV11-2 and TRBJ1-2; TRBD1 agrees at 9 bases. This CDR3 spans 17 amino acids. From germline, CDR1 is SGHAT and CDR2 FQNNGV. Trimming took 5 bases from V and 0 from J; bases not matched to a gene: 10. CDR3 nucleotide sequence: TGTGCCAGCAGCCCAGGGACAGGGAGGGCAGCTAACTATGGCTACACCTTC. Its translation is CASSPGTGRAANYGYTF.

This sequence joins TRBV28 and TRBJ1-1; D call uncertain. V was trimmed by 6 bases and J by 3 bases, leaving 14 bases between them. From germline, CDR1 is MDHEN and CDR2 SYDVKM. The CDR3 has 14 amino acids. The CDR3 DNA reads TGTGCCAGCAGGCACCTTAGGGAGGACACTGAAGCTTTCTTT. Translated, it gives CASRHLREDTEAFF.

V is TRBV6-1 and J is TRBJ1-2, with TRBD1 identical over 7 bases. This CDR3 has 15 amino acids. The J segment lost 8 bases and the V segment lost 0 bases, leaving 9 bases of the junction unmatched. Germline V gene lookup returns CDR1 MNHNS and CDR2 SASEGT. The CDR3, as DNA: TGTGCCAGCAGTGAAGCCAGCTACAGGGGTGGAGGCTACACCTTC. As protein: CASSEASYRGGGYTF.